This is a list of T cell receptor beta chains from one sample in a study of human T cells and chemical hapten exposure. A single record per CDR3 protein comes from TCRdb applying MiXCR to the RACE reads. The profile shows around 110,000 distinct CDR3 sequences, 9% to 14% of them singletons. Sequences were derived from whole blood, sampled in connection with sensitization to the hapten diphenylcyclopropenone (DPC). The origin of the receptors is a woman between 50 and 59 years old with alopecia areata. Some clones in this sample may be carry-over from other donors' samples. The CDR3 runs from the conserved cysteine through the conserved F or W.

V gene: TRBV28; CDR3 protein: CASGDRGYGYTF
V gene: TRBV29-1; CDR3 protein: CSVGMTYTEAFF
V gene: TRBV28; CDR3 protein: CASSSAGGNGYTF
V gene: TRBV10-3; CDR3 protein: CAISEPEGVEQFF
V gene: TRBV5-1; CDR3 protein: CASQIQGPNFGANVLTF
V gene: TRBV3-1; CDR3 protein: CASSRTTDTQYF
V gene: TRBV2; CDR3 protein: CASIQGPGLTGGYGYTF
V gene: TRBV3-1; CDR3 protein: CASSQVGGTGRHANYGYTF
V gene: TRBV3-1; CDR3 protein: CASSQGFRGTEAFF
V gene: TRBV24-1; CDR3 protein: CAPTGELFF
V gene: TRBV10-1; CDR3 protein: CASSESGPPGETQYF
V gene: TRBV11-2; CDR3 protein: CASSSIAGVYNEQFF
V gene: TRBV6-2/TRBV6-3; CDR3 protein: CAISPGQNYGYTF
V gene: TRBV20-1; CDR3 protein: CSARGPVLYEQYF
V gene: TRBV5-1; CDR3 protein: CASRAGTAQETQYF
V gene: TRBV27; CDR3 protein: CATRLAGGETQYF
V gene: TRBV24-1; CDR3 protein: CATSDPTSGGTDTQYF
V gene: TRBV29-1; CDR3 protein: CSVRENYGYTF
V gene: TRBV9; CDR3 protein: CASRGGGGTDTQYF
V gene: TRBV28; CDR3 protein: CASSLLGGNSPLHF
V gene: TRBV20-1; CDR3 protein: CSARPPAGGISYEQYF
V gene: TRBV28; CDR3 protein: CASSLTNSPLHF
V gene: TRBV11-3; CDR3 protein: CASSPGEWNTGELFF
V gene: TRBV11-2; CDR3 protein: CASSLAGRSYQPQHF
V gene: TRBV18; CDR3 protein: CASSRGIERGTEAFF
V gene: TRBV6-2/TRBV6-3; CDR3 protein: CATARLVEQFF
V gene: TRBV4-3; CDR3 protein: CASSQDPGNTIYF
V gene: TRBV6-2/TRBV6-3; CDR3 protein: CASTSTDTQYF
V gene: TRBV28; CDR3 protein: CASLGTGQGYGNEQFF
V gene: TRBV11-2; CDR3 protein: CASSPAGEQYF
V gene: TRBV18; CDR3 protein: CASSPPTGGNTGELFF
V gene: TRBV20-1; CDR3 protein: CSASRVDSYNEQFF
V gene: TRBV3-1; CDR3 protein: CASSQAGTGFDYGYTF